This T cell receptor (beta chain) was recovered during a study of OX40 agonist ivuxolimab in advanced cancers. Overall study results and limits: Nonresponders included some who also had low normalized T-cell clonal expansion.

The sample holds a few counts of this clone. Its antigen is currently unknown. The germline gives CDR1 SGDLS, CDR2 YYNGEE. This CDR3 spans 14 amino acids. Trimming stripped 3 bases from V and 7 bases from J, with 11 bases between. Method: immunoSEQ multiplex PCR; TCRdb's copy keeps in-frame clones and lacks some. The sample has roughly 93,000 clones; about 80% are singletons. The receptor was derived from an adult with an advanced solid tumor such as melanoma, head and neck, liver or kidney cancer. Specimen: CD4+ or CD8+ T cells sorted from blood, collected in a trial of the OX40 agonist ivuxolimab. The V and J genes are TRBV9 and TRBJ1-6, with a possible D match to TRBD1 (6 bases). In DNA form, the CDR3 reads TGTGCCAGCAGCGAATACCAGGGGAATTCACCCCTCCACTTT. Translating it yields CASSEYQGNSPLHF.